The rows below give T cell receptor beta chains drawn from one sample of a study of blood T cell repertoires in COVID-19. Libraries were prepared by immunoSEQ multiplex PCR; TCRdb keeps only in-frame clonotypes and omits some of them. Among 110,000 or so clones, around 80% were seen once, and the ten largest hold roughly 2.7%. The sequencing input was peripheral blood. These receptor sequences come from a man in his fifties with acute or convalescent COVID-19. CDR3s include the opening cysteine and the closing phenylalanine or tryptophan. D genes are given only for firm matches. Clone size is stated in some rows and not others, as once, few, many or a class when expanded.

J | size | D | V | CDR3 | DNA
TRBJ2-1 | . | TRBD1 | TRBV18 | CASSPVDRALYNEQFF | TGTGCCAGCTCACCAGTCGACAGGGCTCTCTACAATGAGCAGTTCTTC
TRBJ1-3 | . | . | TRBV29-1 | CSVEDGRAGNTIYF | TGCAGCGTTGAAGATGGCAGGGCTGGAAACACCATATATTTT
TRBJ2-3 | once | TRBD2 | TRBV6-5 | CASSRGGTSTDTQYF | TGTGCCAGCAGCCGCGGGGGAACCAGCACAGATACGCAGTATTTT
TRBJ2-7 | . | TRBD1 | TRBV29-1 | CSVARTGSREQYF | TGCAGCGTTGCCAGGACAGGGTCAAGGGAGCAGTACTTC
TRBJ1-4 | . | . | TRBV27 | CASSFRGEKLFF | TGTGCCAGCAGTTTTCGGGGGGAAAAACTGTTTTTT
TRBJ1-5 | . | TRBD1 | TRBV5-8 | CASSSDRGRNQPQHF | TGTGCCAGCAGCTCGGACAGGGGGCGGAATCAGCCCCAGCATTTT
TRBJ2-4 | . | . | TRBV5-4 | CASSLQGAKNIQYF | TGTGCCAGCAGCCTACAGGGAGCCAAAAACATTCAGTACTTC
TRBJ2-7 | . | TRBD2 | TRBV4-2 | CASSQGTSGTTYEQYF | TGTGCCAGCAGCCAGGGGACTAGCGGGACAACCTACGAGCAGTACTTC
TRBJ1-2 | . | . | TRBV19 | CASGRVYGYTF | TGTGCCAGCGGGAGAGTCTATGGCTACACCTTC
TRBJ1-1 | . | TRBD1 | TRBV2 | CASSFGQGGTEAFF | TGTGCCAGCAGCTTCGGACAGGGAGGCACTGAAGCTTTCTTT
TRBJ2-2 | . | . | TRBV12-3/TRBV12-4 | CAFVGVTGELFF | TGTGCCTTCGTCGGGGTGACCGGGGAGCTGTTTTTT
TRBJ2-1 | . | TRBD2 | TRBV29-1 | CSVEPGLAAINEQFF | TGCAGCGTTGAACCGGGACTAGCGGCCATCAATGAGCAGTTCTTC
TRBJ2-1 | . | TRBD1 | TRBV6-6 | CASSLWTGGNEQFF | TGTGCCAGCAGTCTGTGGACAGGGGGCAATGAGCAGTTCTTC
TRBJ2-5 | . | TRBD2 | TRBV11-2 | CASSLEAGGTETQYF | TGTGCCAGCAGCTTAGAGGCGGGGGGGACGGAGACCCAGTACTTC
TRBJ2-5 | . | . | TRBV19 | CASSIVARDQTQYF | TGTGCCAGTAGTATAGTGGCCCGGGATCAGACCCAGTACTTC
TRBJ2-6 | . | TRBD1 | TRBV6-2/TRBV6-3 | CASSYSGTGGSGANVLTF | TGTGCCAGCAGTTACTCGGGGACAGGAGGCTCTGGGGCCAACGTCCTGACTTTC
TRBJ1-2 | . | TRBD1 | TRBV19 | CASSGQGGDGYTF | TGTGCCAGTAGTGGACAGGGAGGAGATGGCTACACCTTC
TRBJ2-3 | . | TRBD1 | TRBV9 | CASGLGQGSSSTDTQYF | TGTGCCAGCGGGTTGGGACAGGGGTCATCTAGCACAGATACGCAGTATTTT
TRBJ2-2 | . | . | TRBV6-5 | CASREGANTGELFF | TGTGCCAGCAGAGAGGGAGCGAACACCGGGGAGCTGTTTTTT
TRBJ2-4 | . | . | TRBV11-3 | CASSRRGQNIQYF | TGTGCCAGCAGCAGGCGGGGACAAAACATTCAGTACTTC
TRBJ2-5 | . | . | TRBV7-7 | CASSLEVRGSGRETQYF | TGTGCTAGCAGCTTAGAGGTTAGGGGTAGCGGACGAGAGACCCAGTACTTC
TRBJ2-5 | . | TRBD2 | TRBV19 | CASSTTSVETQYF | TGTGCCAGTAGTACCACTAGCGTGGAGACCCAGTACTTC
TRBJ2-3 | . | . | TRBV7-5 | CARSLASGSPTDTQYF | TGTGCCAGAAGCTTGGCTAGCGGGAGTCCCACAGATACGCAGTATTTT
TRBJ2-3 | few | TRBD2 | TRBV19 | CASSPRLAGDADTQYF | TGTGCCAGTAGTCCTCGACTAGCGGGAGACGCAGATACGCAGTATTTT
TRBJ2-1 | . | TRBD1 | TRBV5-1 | CASSLVGGLNEQFF | TGCGCCAGCAGCTTGGTAGGGGGCTTGAATGAGCAGTTCTTC
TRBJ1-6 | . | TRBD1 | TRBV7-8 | CASSAGTGTYNSPLHF | TGTGCCAGCAGCGCCGGGACAGGGACCTATAATTCACCCCTCCACTTT
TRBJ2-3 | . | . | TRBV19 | CASSIYGGGLTDTQYF | TGTGCCAGTAGTATTTACGGCGGGGGCCTCACAGATACGCAGTATTTT
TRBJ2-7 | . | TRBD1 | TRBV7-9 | CASSETTGIPYEQYF | TGTGCCAGCAGTGAAACGACAGGGATCCCCTACGAGCAGTACTTC
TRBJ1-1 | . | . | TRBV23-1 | CASRQGRKDSMNTEAFF | TGCGCCAGCAGACAAGGGCGAAAGGACAGCATGAACACTGAAGCTTTCTTT
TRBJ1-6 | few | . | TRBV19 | CASSMGARANSPLHF | TGTGCCAGTAGTATGGGGGCACGGGCTAATTCACCCCTCCACTTT
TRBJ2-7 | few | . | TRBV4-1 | CASSSPGLTKYEQYF | TGCGCCAGCAGCTCACCGGGACTGACTAAATACGAGCAGTACTTC
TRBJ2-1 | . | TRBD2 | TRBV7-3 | CASTPGLGGREQFF | TGTGCCAGCACCCCGGGACTAGGGGGGCGGGAGCAGTTCTTC
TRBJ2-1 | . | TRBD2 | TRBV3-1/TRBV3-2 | CASSQVSGGASEQFF | TGTGCCAGCAGCCAAGTTAGCGGGGGGGCCAGTGAGCAGTTCTTC
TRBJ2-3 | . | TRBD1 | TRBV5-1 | CASSGDRPDTQYF | TGCGCCAGCAGCGGGGACAGGCCAGATACGCAGTATTTT
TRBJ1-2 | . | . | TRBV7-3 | CASSLQGQGYTF | TGTGCCAGCAGCCTACAGGGTCAAGGCTACACCTTC
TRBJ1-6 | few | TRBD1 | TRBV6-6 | CASGQGASPLHF | TGTGCCAGCGGACAGGGCGCTTCACCCCTCCACTTT
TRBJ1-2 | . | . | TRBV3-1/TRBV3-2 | CASSPRLGQGDYGYTF | TGTGCCAGCAGCCCCCGGCTAGGCCAAGGGGACTATGGCTACACCTTC
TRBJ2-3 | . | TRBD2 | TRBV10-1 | CASSEAGTSGSKDTQYF | TGCGCCAGCAGTGAGGCCGGGACTAGCGGGAGTAAAGATACGCAGTATTTT
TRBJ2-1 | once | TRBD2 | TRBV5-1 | CASSWSGGRESEQFF | TGCGCCAGCAGCTGGTCTGGCGGGAGAGAGTCTGAGCAGTTCTTC
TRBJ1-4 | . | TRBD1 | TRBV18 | CASSRDSGEKLFF | TGTGCCAGCTCAAGGGACAGTGGTGAAAAACTGTTTTTT
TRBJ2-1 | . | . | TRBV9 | CASSVSVNEQFF | TGTGCCAGCAGCGTATCGGTGAATGAGCAGTTCTTC
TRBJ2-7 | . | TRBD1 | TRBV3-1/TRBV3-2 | CASSLGTGGYEQYF | TGTGCCAGCAGCCTTGGGACAGGGGGCTACGAGCAGTACTTC
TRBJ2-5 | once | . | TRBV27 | CASSFGRLQETQYF | TGTGCCAGCAGTTTCGGCAGGCTCCAAGAGACCCAGTACTTC
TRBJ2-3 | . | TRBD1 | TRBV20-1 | CSASDRGLRDTQYF | TGCAGTGCTAGTGACAGGGGGCTAAGAGATACGCAGTATTTT
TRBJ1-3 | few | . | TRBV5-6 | CASSLQGNGNTIYF | TGTGCCAGCAGCTTACAGGGTAACGGCAACACCATATATTTT
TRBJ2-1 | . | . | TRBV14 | CASSQGGPYNEQFF | TGTGCCAGCAGCCAAGGGGGGCCCTACAATGAGCAGTTCTTC
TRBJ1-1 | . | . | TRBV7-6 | CASSGAGMNTEAFF | TGTGCCAGCAGCGGGGCAGGGATGAACACTGAAGCTTTCTTT
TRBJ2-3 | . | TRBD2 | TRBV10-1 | CASSEAGDGTSAADTQYF | TGCGCCAGCAGTGAAGCCGGGGATGGGACTAGCGCCGCAGATACGCAGTATTTT
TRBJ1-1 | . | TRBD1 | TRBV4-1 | CASSPDRVFLNTEAFF | TGCGCCAGCAGCCCCGACAGGGTATTTCTGAACACTGAAGCTTTCTTT
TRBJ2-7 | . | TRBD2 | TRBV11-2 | CASSEGLAGPYEQYF | TGTGCCAGCAGCGAGGGACTAGCGGGTCCCTACGAGCAGTACTTC
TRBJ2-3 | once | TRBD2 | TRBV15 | CATSTSPSGGADTQYF | TGTGCCACCAGCACCTCCCCTAGCGGGGGGGCAGATACGCAGTATTTT
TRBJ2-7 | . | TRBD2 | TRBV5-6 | CASSWSSGRIHEQYF | TGTGCCAGCAGCTGGAGTAGCGGGAGGATCCACGAGCAGTACTTC
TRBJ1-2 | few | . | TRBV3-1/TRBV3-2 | CASSQEGRGGGYTF | TGTGCCAGCAGCCAAGAGGGCAGGGGCGGCGGCTACACCTTC
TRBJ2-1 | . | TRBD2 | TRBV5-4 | CASSNIAGGIYNEQFF | TGTGCCAGCAGCAATATAGCGGGGGGGATTTACAATGAGCAGTTCTTC
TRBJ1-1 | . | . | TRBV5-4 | CASSPGGSGTEAFF | TGTGCCAGCAGCCCGGGGGGATCGGGGACTGAAGCTTTCTTT
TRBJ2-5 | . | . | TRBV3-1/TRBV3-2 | CASSQDLGAGQETQYF | TGTGCCAGCAGCCAAGACTTAGGGGCGGGGCAAGAGACCCAGTACTTC
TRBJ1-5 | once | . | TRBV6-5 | CASSYEKGDRPQHF | TGTGCCAGCAGTTACGAGAAGGGGGATAGGCCCCAGCATTTT